The clone carrying this T cell receptor (beta chain) was observed a handful of times. No antigen is known for it. TCRdb reprocessed the 5' RACE reads via MiXCR and lists one record per CDR3 protein. Of under 350,000 distinct CDR3 sequences in the sample, 16% were seen once. These data originate in a study of T-cell memory formation after mild COVID-19. The CDR3 has 13 amino acids. Trimming removed 1 base at V and 6 bases at J, with 9 bases between. Looked up from germline, CDR1 is MNHEY and CDR2 is SVGEGT. Regarding the study as a whole: Contracting clones from day 15 to 85 had balanced CD4/CD8; later expanders favoured CD4+.

This TCR was recovered from a man aged 18 to 29 who had mild COVID-19 (a few samples of this study predate the infection). Cell type and time point are not known. The specimen was PBMCs or a T cell subset sorted from them (not recorded which). The genes are TRBV6-2 or TRBV6-3 and TRBJ1-2, with TRBD1 as a possible D gene (6 bases). The CDR3 nucleotides are TGTGCCAGCAGTTACTGGACAGTTGATGGCTACACCTTC. Its protein product is CASSYWTVDGYTF.